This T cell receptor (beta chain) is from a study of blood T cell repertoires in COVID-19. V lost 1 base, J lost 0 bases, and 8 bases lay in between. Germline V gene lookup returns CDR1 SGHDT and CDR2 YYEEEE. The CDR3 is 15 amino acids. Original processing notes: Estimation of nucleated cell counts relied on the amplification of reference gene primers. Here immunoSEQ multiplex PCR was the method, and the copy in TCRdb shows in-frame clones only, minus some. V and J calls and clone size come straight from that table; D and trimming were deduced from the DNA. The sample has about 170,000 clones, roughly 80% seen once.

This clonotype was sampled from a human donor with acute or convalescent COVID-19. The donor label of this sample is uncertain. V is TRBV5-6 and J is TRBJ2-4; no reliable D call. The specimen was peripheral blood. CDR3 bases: TGTGCCAGCAGCTTGAACGGGTTAGCCAAAAACATTCAGTACTTC. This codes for CASSLNGLAKNIQYF.